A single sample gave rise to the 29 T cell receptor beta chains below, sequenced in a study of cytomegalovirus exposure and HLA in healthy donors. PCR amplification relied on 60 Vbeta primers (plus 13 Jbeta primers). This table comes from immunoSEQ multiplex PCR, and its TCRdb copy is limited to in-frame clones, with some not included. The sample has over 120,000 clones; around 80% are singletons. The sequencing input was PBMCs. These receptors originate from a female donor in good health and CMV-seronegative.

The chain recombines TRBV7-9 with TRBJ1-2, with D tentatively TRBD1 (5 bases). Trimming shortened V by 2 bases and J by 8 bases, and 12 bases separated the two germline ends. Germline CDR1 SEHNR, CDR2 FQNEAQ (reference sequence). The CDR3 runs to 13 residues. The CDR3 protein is CASSLSAGHGYTF. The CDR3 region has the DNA TGTGCCAGCAGCTTATCGGCAGGGCACGGCTACACCTTC.

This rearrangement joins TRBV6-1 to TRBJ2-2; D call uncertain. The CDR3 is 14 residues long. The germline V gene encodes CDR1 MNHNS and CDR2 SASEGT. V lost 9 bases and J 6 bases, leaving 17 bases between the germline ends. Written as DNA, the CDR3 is TGTGCCAGTAGCTCCTCTCCGGATGCCGGGGAGCTGTTTTTT. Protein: CASSSSPDAGELFF.

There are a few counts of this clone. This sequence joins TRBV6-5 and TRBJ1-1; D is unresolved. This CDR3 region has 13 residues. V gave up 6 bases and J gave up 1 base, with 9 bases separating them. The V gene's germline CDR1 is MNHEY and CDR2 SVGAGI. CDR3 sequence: CASRRTWNTEAFF. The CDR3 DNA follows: TGTGCCAGCAGGCGGACTTGGAACACTGAAGCTTTCTTT.

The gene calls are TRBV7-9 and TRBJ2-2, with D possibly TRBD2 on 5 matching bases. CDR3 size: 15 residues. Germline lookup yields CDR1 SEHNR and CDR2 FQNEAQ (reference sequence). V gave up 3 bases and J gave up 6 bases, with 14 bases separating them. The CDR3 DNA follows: TGTGCCAGCAGCTTCCCCGCCGGGGTGGCCGGGGAGCTGTTTTTT. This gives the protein CASSFPAGVAGELFF. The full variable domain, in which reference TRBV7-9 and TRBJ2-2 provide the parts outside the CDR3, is DTGVSQNPRHKITKRGQNVTFRCDPISEHNRLYWYRQTLGQGPEFLTYFQNEAQLEKSRLLSDRFSAERPKGSFSTLEIQRTEQGDSAMYLCASSFPAGVAGELFFGEGSRLTVL.

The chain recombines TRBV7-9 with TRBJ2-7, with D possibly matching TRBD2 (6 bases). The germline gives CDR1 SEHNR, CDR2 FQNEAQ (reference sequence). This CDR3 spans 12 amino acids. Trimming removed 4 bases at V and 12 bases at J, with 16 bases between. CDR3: CASSSGVVELYF. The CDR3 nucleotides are TGTGCCAGCAGCTCGGGGGTAGTAGAGTTGTACTTC.

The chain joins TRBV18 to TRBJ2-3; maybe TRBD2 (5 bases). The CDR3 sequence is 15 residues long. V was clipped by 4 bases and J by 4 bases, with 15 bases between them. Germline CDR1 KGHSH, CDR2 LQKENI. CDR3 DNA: TGTGCCAGCTCACTGGGAGTAGTTAGGTCAGATACGCAGTATTTT. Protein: CASSLGVVRSDTQYF.

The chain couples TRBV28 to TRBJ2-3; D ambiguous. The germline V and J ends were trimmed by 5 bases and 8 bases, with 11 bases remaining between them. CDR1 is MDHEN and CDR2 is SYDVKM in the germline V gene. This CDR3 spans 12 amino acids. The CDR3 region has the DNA TGTGCCAGCAGTCAATCTAGAAGTACGCAGTATTTT. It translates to CASSQSRSTQYF.

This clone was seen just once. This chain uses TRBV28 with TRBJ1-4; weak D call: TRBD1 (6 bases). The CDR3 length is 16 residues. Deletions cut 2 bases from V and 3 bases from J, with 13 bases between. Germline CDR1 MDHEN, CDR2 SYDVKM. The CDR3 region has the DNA TGTGCCAGCAGTTTAGGCGGGGGGCCAGCTAATGAAAAACTGTTTTTT. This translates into CASSLGGGPANEKLFF.

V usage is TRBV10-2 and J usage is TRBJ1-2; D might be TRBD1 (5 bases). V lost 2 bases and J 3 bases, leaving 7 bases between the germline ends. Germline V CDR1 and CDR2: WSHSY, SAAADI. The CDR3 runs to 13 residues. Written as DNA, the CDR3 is TGCGCCAGCAGTGAGACGGGGGACTATGGCTACACCTTC. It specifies CASSETGDYGYTF.

The CDR3 DNA reads TGTGCCAGCAGTGAACTAAAAGGGGGCGCGAACTATGGCTACACCTTC. Its protein product is CASSELKGGANYGYTF. The chain employs TRBV25-1 and TRBJ1-2, with 7 bases that match TRBD1. Germline V gene data show CDR1 as MGHDK and CDR2 as SYGVNS. CDR3 length: 16 residues. J was trimmed by 2 bases and V by 2 bases; bases with no gene match: 8.

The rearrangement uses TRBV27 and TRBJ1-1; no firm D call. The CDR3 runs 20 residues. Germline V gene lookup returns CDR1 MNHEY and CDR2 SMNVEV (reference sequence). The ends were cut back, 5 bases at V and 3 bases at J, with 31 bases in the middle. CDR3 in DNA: TGTGCCAGCAGTCTTTATCAATCATACAGACATCGGCTCCCACACACTGAAGCTTTCTTT. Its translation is CASSLYQSYRHRLPHTEAFF.

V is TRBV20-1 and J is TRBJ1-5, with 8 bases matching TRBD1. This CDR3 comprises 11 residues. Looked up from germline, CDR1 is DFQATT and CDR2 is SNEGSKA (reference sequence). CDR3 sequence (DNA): TGCAGAAGACAGGGGAATCAGCCCCAGCATTTT. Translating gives CRRQGNQPQHF.

The CDR3 spells CASSRLAGGNEQFF. CDR3 DNA: TGTGCCAGCAGTAGGCTAGCGGGGGGCAATGAGCAGTTCTTC. The chain has TRBV2 and TRBJ2-1; 11 bases map to TRBD2. The CDR3 length is 14 residues. J was trimmed by 6 bases and V by 5 bases; bases with no gene match: 3. In germline, CDR1 is SNHLY, CDR2 FYNNEI.

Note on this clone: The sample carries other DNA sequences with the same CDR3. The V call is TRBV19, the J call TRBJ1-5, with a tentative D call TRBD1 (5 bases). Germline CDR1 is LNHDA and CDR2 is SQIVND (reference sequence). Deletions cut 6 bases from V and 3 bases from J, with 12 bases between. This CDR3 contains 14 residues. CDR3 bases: TGTGCCAGTAGGGTCGACAGCTTCAATCAGCCCCAGCATTTT. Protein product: CASRVDSFNQPQHF.

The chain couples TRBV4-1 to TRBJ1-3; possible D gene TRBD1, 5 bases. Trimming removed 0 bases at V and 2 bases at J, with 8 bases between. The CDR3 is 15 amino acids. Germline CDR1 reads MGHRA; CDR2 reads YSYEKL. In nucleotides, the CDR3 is TGCGCCAGCAGCCAAGATTCCAGGGCTGGAAACACCATATATTTT. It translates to CASSQDSRAGNTIYF.

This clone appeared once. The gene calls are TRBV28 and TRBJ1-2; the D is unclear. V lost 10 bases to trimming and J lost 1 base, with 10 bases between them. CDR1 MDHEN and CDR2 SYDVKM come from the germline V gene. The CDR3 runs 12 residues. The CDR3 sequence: CATAPGNYGYTF. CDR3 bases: TGTGCCACCGCCCCGGGTAACTATGGCTACACCTTC.

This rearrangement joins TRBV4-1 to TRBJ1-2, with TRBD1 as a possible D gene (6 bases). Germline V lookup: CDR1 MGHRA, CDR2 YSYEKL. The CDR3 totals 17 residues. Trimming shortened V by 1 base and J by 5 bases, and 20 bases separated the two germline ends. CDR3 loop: CASSQAGGPQPWYGYTF. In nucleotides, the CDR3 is TGCGCCAGCAGCCAAGCCGGGGGGCCCCAACCGTGGTATGGCTACACCTTC.

In nucleotides, the CDR3 is TGTGCCAGCAGTGAATTTGGACAGGCAACTCACGGAAACACCATATATTTT. Translating gives CASSEFGQATHGNTIYF. This chain uses TRBV2 with TRBJ1-3, with 7 bases aligning to TRBD1. Germline CDR1 reads SNHLY; CDR2 reads FYNNEI. The CDR3 sequence is 17 residues long. J was trimmed by 4 bases and V by 2 bases; bases with no gene match: 11.

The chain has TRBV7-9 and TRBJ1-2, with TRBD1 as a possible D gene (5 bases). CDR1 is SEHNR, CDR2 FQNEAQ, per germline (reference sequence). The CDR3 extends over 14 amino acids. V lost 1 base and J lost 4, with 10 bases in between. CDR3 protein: CASSLEGLAYGYTF. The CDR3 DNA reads TGTGCCAGCAGCTTAGAGGGGTTAGCCTATGGCTACACCTTC.

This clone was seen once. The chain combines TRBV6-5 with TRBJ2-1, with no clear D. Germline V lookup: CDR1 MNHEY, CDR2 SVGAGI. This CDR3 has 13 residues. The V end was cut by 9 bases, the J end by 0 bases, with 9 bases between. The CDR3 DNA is TGTGCCAGTGCCTTGAGCTCCTACAATGAGCAGTTCTTC. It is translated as CASALSSYNEQFF.

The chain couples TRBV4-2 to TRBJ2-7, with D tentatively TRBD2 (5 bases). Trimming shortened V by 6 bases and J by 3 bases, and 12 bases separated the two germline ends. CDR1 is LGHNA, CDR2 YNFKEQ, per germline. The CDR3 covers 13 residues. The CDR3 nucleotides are TGTGCCAGCAGTCACCGAGGGTTCTACGAGCAGTACTTC. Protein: CASSHRGFYEQYF.

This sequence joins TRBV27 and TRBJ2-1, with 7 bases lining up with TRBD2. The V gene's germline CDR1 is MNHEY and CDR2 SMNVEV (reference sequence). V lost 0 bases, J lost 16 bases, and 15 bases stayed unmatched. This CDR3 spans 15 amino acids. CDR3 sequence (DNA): TGTGCCAGCAGTTTATCCCCAGCGTGGCGGGAGCCTCATTTCTTC. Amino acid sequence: CASSLSPAWREPHFF.

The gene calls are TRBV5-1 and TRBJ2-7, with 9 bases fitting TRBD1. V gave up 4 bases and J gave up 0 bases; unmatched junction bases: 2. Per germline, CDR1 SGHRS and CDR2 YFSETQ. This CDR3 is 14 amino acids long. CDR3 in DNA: TGCGCCAGCAGCGGGACAGGGAGCTCCTACGAGCAGTACTTC. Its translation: CASSGTGSSYEQYF. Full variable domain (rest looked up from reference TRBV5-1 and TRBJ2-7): KAGVTQTPRYLIKTRGQQVTLSCSPISGHRSVSWYQQTPGQGLQFLFEYFSETQRNKGNFPGRFSGRQFSNSRSEMNVSTLELGDSALYLCASSGTGSSYEQYFGPGTRLTVT.

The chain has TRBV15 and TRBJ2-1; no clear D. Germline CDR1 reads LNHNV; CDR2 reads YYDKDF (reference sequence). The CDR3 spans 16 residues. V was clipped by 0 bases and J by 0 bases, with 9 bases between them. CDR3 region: CATSRDRLSSYNEQFF. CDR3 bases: TGTGCCACCAGCAGAGATCGGTTAAGCTCCTACAATGAGCAGTTCTTC. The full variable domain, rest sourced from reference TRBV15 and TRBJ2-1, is DAMVIQNPRYQVTQFGKPVTLSCSQTLNHNVMYWYQQKSSQAPKLLFHYYDKDFNNEADTPDNFQSRRPNTSFCFLDIRSPGLGDTAMYLCATSRDRLSSYNEQFFGPGTRLTVL.

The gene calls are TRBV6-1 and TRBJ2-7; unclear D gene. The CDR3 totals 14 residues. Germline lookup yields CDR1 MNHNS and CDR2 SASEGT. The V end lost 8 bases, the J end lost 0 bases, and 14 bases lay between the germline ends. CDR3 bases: TGTGCCAGCGTTTTCCGGAGCATCTCCTACGAGCAGTACTTC. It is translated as CASVFRSISYEQYF.

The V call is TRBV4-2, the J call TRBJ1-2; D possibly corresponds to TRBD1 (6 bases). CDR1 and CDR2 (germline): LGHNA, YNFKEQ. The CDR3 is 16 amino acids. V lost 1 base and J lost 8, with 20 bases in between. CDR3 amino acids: CASSQAGEGGERGYTF. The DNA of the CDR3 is TGTGCCAGCAGCCAAGCCGGGGAGGGGGGGGAAAGAGGCTACACCTTC.

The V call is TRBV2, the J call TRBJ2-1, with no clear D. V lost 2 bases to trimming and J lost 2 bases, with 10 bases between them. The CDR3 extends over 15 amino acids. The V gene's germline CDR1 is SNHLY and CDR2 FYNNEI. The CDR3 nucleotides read TGTGCCAGCAGTGAAAAAACAACCCCCTACAATGAGCAGTTCTTC. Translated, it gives CASSEKTTPYNEQFF.

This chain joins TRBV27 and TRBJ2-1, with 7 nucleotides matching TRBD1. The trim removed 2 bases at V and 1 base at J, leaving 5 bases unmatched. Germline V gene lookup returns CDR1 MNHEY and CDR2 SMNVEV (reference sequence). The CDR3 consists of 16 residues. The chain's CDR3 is CASSLKRQGSYNEQFF. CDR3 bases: TGTGCCAGCAGTTTAAAGAGACAGGGTTCCTACAATGAGCAGTTCTTC.

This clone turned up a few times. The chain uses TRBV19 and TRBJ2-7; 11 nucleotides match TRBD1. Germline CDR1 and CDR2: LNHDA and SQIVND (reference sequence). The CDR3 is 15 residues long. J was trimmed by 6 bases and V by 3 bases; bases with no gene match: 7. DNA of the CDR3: TGTGCCAGTAGTATCGGACAGGGGGCGTCGTTCGAGCAGTACTTC. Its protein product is CASSIGQGASFEQYF.